The present entry profiles one TCR beta chain with its context. V was clipped by 3 bases and J by 13 bases; unmatched bases: 12. CDR3 length: 13 amino acids. From germline, CDR1 is LNHDA and CDR2 SQIVND (reference sequence). The data were produced by immunoSEQ multiplex PCR, yet TCRdb's version contains in-frame clones alone and is incomplete. The sample yields about 79,000 clones, more than 85% seen once. This entry is derived from a study of technical replicates of blood from a handful of donors. This sequence was found in a human donor in good health. Some clones in this sample may be carry-over from other donors' samples. This chain joins TRBV19 and TRBJ2-7; the match to TRBD1 covers 7 bases. The specimen sequenced was T cells isolated from PBMCs. CDR3 sequence: CASSIIAGQELYF. CDR3 DNA: TGTGCCAGTAGTATTATCGCTGGACAGGAGCTTTACTTC.